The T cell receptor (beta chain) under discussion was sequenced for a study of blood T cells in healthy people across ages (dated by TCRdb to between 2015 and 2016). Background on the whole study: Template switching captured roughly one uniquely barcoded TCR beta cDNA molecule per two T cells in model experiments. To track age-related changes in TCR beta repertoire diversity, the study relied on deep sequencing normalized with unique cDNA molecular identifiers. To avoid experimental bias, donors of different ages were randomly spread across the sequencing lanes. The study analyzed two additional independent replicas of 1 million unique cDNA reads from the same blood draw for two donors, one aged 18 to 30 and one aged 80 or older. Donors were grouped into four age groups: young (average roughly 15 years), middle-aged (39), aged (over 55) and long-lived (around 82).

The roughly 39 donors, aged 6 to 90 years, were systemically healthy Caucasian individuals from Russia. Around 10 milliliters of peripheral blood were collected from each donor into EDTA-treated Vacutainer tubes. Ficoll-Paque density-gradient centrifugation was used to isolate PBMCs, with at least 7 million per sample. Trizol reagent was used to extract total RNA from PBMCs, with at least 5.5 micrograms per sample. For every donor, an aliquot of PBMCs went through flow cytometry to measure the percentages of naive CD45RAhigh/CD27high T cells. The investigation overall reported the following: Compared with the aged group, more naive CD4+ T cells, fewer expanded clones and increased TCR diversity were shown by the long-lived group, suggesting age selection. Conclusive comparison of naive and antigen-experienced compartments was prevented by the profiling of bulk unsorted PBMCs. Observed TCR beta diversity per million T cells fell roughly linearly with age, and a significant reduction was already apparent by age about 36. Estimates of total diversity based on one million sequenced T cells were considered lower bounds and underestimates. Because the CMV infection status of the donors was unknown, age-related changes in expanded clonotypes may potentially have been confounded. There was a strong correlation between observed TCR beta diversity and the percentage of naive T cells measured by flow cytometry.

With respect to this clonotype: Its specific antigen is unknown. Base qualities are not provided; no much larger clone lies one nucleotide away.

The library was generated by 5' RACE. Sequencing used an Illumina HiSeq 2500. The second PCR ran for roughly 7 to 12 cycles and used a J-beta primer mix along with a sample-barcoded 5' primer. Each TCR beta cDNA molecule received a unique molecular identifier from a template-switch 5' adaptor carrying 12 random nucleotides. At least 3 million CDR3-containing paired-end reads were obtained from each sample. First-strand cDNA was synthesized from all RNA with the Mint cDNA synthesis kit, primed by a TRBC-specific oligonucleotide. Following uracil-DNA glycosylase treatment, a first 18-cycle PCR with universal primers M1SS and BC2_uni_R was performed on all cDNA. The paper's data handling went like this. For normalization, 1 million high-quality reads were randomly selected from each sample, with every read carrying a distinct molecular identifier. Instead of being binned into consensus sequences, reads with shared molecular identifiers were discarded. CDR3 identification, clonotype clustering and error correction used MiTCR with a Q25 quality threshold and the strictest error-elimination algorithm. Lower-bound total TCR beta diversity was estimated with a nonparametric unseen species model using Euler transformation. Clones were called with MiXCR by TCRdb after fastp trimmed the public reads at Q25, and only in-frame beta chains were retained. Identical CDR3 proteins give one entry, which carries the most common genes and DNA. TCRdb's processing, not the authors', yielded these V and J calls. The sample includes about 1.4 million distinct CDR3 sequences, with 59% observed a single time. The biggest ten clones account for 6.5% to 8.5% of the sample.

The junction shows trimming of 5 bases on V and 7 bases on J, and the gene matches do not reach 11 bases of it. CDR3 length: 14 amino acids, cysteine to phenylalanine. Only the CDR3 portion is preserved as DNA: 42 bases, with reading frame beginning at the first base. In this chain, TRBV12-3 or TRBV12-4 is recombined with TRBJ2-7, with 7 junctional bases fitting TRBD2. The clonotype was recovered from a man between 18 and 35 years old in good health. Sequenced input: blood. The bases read TGTGCCAGCAGTCCCAGCGGGACCAGGAATGAGCAGTACTTC. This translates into CASSPSGTRNEQYF.